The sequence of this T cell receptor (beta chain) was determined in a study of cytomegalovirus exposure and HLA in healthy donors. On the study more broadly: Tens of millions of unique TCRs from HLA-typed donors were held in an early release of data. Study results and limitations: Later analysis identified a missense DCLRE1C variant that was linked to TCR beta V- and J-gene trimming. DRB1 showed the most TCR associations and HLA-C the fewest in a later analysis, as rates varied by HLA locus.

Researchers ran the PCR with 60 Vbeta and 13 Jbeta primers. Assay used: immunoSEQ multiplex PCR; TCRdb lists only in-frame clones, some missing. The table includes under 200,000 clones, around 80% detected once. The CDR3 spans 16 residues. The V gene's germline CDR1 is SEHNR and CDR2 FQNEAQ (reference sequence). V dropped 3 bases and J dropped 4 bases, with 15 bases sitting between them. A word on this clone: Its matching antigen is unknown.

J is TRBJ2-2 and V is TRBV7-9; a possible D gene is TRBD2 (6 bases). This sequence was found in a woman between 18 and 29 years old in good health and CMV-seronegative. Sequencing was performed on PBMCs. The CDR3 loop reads CASSFVSGLTTGELFF. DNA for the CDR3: TGTGCCAGCAGCTTTGTGTCGGGACTTACCACCGGGGAGCTGTTTTTT. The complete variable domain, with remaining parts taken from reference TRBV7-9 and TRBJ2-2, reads DTGVSQNPRHKITKRGQNVTFRCDPISEHNRLYWYRQTLGQGPEFLTYFQNEAQLEKSRLLSDRFSAERPKGSFSTLEIQRTEQGDSAMYLCASSFVSGLTTGELFFGEGSRLTVL.